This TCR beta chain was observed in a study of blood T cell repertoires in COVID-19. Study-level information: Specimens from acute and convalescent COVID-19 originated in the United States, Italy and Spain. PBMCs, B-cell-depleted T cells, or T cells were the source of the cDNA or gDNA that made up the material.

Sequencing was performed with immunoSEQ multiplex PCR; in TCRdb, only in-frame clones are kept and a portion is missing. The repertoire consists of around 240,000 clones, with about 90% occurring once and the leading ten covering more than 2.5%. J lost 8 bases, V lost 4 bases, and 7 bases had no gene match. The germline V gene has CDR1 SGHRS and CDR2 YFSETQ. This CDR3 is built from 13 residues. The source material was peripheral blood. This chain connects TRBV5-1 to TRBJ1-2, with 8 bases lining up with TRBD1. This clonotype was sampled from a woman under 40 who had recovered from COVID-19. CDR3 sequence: CASSTGQGDGYTF. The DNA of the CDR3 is TGCGCCAGCAGCACCGGACAGGGCGACGGCTACACCTTC.